This T cell receptor (beta chain) was recorded in a study of CD8+CD57+ T cells in acquired aplastic anemia. About the study: On average, sorted CD4+ and CD8+ cells gave 2.5 to 4 ug of DNA. Study-level points and caveats: The study found no significant CD8+ Simpson's diversity difference between patients and controls. Patients had twenty-nine CD8+ CDR3 sequences in common with controls (the shared set).

In the case of this clonotype: Its cognate antigen is unknown.

Trimming cost V 6 bases and J 10 bases, with 10 bases left between them. CDR1 is SEHNR, CDR2 FQNEAQ, per germline (reference sequence). This CDR3 has 12 residues. TCR beta VDJ and CDR3 were profiled, and genomic DNA was the template. TCRdb re-called the reads through MiXCR, storing one row per CDR3 protein. This table holds approximately 200,000 distinct CDR3 sequences, 64% found once. The chain joins TRBV7-9 to TRBJ1-6, with D maybe TRBD1 (5 bases). Source material: sorted CD4+, CD8+, or CD8+CD57+ T cells (not recorded which) from PBMCs. The clonotype was recovered from a human donor with severe aplastic anemia or a healthy control (not recorded which). In DNA, the CDR3 is TGTGCCAGCAGTTGGGGCGACTCACCCCTCCACTTT. Its translation is CASSWGDSPLHF.